This T cell receptor (beta chain) was profiled in a study of tumor and adjacent non-tumor tissue in lung cancer. Study at large: Patients comprised 12 adenocarcinoma, 2 squamous cell carcinoma and 1 small cell lung cancer. About 4.2 million productive TCRbeta reads were obtained per sample on average. Study results and limitations: Shorter survival was associated with higher TCR diversity in tumors.

The CDR3 spans 13 residues. Germline V gene data show CDR1 as SGHAT and CDR2 as FQDESV (reference sequence). TCRbeta libraries were built with three rounds of nested PCR, modified from ARM-PCR. TCRdb reprocessed the multiplex PCR reads with MiXCR, giving one entry per CDR3 protein. This sample has about 86,000 distinct CDR3 sequences, with around three quarters found just once. RNA was extracted from bulk tissue without any cell sorting. More than 3 cm separated this lung sample from the edge of the tumor. As regards this clonotype: Its antigen is currently unknown. At one end the junction does not follow the germline gene, possibly because of a read error.

Sample: distant non-tumor lung tissue. This receptor was identified in a woman in her forties or fifties with non-small cell lung cancer. The chain is built from TRBV11-1 and TRBJ2-1, with a tentative D call TRBD2 (6 bases). CDR3 coding DNA: TGTGCCAGGAGCGCCGCGGACTACGATGAGCAGCTCTTC. Residues: CARSAADYDEQLF. The full variable domain, completed using reference TRBV11-1 and TRBJ2-1, is EAEVAQSPRYKITEKSQAVAFWCDPISGHATLYWYRQILGQGPELLVQFQDESVVDDSQLPKDRFSAERLKGVDSTLKIQPAELGDSAMYLCARSAADYDEQLFGPGTRLTVL.